The clone carrying this T cell receptor (beta chain) has more than one count but fewer than ten. Antigen specificity is unknown. This entry is derived from a study of T cell repertoires in cytomegalovirus infection. Study-level information: Carrying CMV and the relevant HLA type showed in public TCR beta signatures. Study results and limitations: Of the TCR beta families, the public ones yielded a cumulative frequency that identified carriers of CMV plus the relevant HLA.

Via MiXCR, TCRdb re-called the reads, giving one row per CDR3 protein. This sample has roughly 990,000 distinct CDR3 sequences, with under 40% found just once. V lost 4 bases to trimming and J lost 1 base, with 4 bases between them. The CDR3 is 13 residues long. The germline gives CDR1 ENHRY, CDR2 SYGVKD. This chain links TRBV10-3 with TRBJ2-2, with D uncertain. The receptor was isolated from a human donor in good health (CMV status not recorded). Some clones in this sample may be carry-over from other donors' samples. This material consisted of cultured CD8+ T cells from PBMCs, taken from culture after CMV antigen stimulation. CDR3 coding DNA: TGTGCCATCAGTGTCGGGAACACCGGGGAGCTGTTTTTT. It translates to CAISVGNTGELFF.